This entry features one TCR beta chain sequence. This clonotype was seen a handful of times. What antigen it recognizes has not been identified. Qualities for individual bases were not recorded, and no much larger clone is one base off. The donors were 40 or so Caucasian individuals from Russia, aged 6 to 90 years, who were systemically healthy. Ten milliliters of peripheral blood were drawn from each donor into EDTA-treated Vacutainer tubes. Ficoll-Paque density-gradient centrifugation was used to isolate PBMCs, with at least 7 million obtained per sample. Trizol reagent was used to extract total RNA from the PBMCs, yielding at least 5.5 micrograms per sample. For every donor, an aliquot of PBMCs went through flow cytometry to measure the percentages of naive CD45RAhigh/CD27high T cells. Library method: 5' RACE. The sequencer listed for this sample is Illumina HiSeq 2500. A second PCR of about 6 to 12 cycles was run with a J-beta primer mix and a sample-barcoded 5' primer. A template-switch 5' adaptor carrying 12 random nucleotides introduced a unique molecular identifier onto each TCR beta cDNA molecule. Each sample yielded at least 3 million CDR3-containing paired-end reads. First-strand cDNA synthesis was performed from all RNA using the Mint cDNA synthesis kit, with priming by a TRBC-specific oligonucleotide. All cDNA was treated with uracil-DNA glycosylase and then went through a first 18-cycle PCR with the universal primers M1SS and BC2_uni_R. As for the authors' bioinformatics: For normalization, 1 million high-quality reads, each with a distinct molecular identifier, were randomly selected from each sample. Instead of being binned into consensus sequences, reads with shared molecular identifiers were discarded. MiTCR, with a Q25 quality threshold and the strictest error-elimination algorithm, was used for CDR3 identification, clonotype clustering and error correction. A nonparametric unseen species model using Euler transformation provided a lower-bound estimate of total TCR beta diversity. In TCRdb, the public reads were trimmed at Q25 with fastp and aligned with MiXCR, with productive beta chains retained. Merged by CDR3 protein, the rows form single entries marked with the most common genes and DNA. The V and J calls shown here were made by TCRdb, not taken from the authors' results. The sample table contains about 1.4 million distinct CDR3 sequences; only one count was recorded for roughly 59% of them. The ten largest clonotypes hold approximately 7% of the sample.

This specimen belongs to a study of blood T cells in healthy people across ages (dated by TCRdb to between 2014 and 2016). Describing the broader study: Template switching captured roughly one uniquely barcoded TCR beta cDNA molecule per two T cells in model experiments. Age-related changes in TCR beta repertoire diversity were measured in the study by deep sequencing normalized with unique cDNA molecular identifiers. To avoid experimental bias, donors of different ages were distributed randomly across sequencing lanes. The study analyzed two additional independent replicas of 1 million unique cDNA reads from the same blood draw for two donors, one aged 18 to 29 and one aged 80 or older. Donors were grouped into four age groups: young (average 16 years), middle-aged (around 39), aged (roughly 67) and long-lived (around 80).

Overall study results and their limits: Compared with the aged group, the long-lived group had more naive CD4+ T cells, fewer expanded clones and increased TCR diversity, a pattern suggesting age selection. Bulk unsorted PBMC profiling prevented conclusive comparison of naive and antigen-experienced compartments. There was a strong correlation between observed TCR beta diversity and the percentage of naive T cells measured by flow cytometry. Estimates of total diversity from one million sequenced T cells were regarded as lower bounds and underestimates. As age increased, observed TCR beta diversity per million T cells dropped in a roughly linear way, and a significant reduction was already evident by age 40. Because donor CMV infection status was unknown, age-related changes in expanded clonotypes were potentially confounded.

Trimming removed 6 bases from V and 3 bases from J; the gene matches leave 6 bases unexplained. The germline V gene (reference sequence) supplies CDR1 DFQATT and CDR2 SNEGSKA. The CDR3 holds 14 amino acids from the cysteine to the phenylalanine. The sequence is cut down to CDR3 DNA, 42 bases in frame from base 1. Source material: blood. This sequence was found in a man between 18 and 35 years old in good health. The chain is encoded by TRBV20-1 joined to TRBJ2-1, and TRBD2 matches 9 of the central bases. CDR3 sequence: CSAATSGYYNEQFF. At the DNA level, the sequence is TGCAGTGCGGCGACTAGCGGCTACTACAATGAGCAGTTCTTC.